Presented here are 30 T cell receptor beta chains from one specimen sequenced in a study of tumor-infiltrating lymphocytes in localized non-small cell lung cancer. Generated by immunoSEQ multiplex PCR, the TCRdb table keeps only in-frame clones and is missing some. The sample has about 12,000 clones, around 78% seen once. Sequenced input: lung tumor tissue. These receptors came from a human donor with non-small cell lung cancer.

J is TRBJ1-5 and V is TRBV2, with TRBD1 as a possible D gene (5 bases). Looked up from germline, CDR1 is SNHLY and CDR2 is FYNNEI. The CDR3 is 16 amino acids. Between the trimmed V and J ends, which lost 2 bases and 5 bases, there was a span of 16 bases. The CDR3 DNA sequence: TGTGCCAGCAGTGAAATTCGGGGGGTCGGGGATCAGCCCCAGCATTTT. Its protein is CASSEIRGVGDQPQHF.

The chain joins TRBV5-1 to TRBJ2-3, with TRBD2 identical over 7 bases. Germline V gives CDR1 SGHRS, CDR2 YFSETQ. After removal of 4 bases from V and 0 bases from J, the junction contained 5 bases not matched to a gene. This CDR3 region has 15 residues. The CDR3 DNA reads TGCGCCAGCAGCATCTTAGCGGGCAGCACAGATACGCAGTATTTT. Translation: CASSILAGSTDTQYF. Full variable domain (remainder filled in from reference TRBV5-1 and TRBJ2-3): KAGVTQTPRYLIKTRGQQVTLSCSPISGHRSVSWYQQTPGQGLQFLFEYFSETQRNKGNFPGRFSGRQFSNSRSEMNVSTLELGDSALYLCASSILAGSTDTQYFGPGTRLTVL.

CDR3 in DNA: TGTGCCAGCGCGGGACACCCCTCTCTTGCCACCGGGGAGCTGTTTTTT. Translating gives CASAGHPSLATGELFF. V gene TRBV5-8 combines with J gene TRBJ2-2; TRBD1 or TRBD2 may be the D gene (6 bases each). The germline gives CDR1 SGHTS, CDR2 YDEGEE. CDR3 size: 16 residues. Between the trimmed V and J ends, which lost 7 bases and 4 bases, there was a span of 20 bases.

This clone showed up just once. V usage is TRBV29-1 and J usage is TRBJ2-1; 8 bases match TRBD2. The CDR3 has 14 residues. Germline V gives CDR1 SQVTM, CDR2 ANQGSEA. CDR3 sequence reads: CSSTGGATYNEQFF. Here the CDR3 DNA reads TGCAGTTCAACCGGGGGGGCCACCTACAATGAGCAGTTCTTC.

CDR3 nucleotides: TGCAGCGTAGCCCGACTAACCGGGGAGCTGTTTTTT. It translates to CSVARLTGELFF. The chain is built from TRBV29-1 and TRBJ2-2; tentatively, D is TRBD2 (5 bases). Trimming cost V 6 bases and J 5 bases, with 10 bases left between them. CDR1 and CDR2 (germline): SQVTM, ANQGSEA. The CDR3 length is 12 residues.

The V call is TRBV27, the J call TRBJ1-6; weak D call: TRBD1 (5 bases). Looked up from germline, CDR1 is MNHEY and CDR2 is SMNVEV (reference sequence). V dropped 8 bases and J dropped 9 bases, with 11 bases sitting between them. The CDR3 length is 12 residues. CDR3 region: CASGQGGSPLHF. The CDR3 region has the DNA TGTGCCAGCGGGCAGGGTGGTTCACCCCTCCACTTT.

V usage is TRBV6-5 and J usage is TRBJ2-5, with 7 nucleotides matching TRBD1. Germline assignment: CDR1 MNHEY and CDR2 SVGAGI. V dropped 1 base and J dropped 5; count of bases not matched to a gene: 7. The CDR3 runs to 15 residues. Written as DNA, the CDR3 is TGTGCCAGCAGTTACTGGGCGACAGGGACCGAGACCCAGTACTTC. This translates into CASSYWATGTETQYF.

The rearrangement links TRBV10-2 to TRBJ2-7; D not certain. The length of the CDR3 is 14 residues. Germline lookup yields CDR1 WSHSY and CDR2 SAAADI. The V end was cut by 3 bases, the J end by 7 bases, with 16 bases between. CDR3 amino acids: CASSESYDLEEQYF. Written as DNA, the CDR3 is TGCGCCAGCAGTGAATCTTATGACCTGGAAGAGCAGTACTTC.

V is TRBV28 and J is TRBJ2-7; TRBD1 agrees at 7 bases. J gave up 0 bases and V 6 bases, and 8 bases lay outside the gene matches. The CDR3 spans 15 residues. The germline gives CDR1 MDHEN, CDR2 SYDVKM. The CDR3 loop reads CASSLGDSSSYEQYF. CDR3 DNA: TGTGCCAGCAGCCTGGGGGACAGCAGCTCCTACGAGCAGTACTTC.

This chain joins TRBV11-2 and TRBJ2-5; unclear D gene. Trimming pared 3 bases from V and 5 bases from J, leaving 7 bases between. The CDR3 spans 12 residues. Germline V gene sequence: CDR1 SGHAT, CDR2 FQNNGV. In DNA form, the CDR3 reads TGTGCCAGCAGCTTCCGTGGCGAGACCCAGTACTTC. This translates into CASSFRGETQYF.

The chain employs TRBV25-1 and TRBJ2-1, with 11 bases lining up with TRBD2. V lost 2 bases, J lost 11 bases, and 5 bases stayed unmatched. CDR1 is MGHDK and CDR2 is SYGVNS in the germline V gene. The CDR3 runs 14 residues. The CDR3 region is CASSERLAGGKQFF. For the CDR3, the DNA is TGTGCCAGCAGTGAACGGCTAGCGGGGGGTAAGCAGTTCTTC. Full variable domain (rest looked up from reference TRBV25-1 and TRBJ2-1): EADIYQTPRYLVIGTGKKITLECSQTMGHDKMYWYQQDPGMELHLIHYSYGVNSTEKGDLSSESTVSRIRTEHFPLTLESARPSHTSQYLCASSERLAGGKQFFGPGTRLTVL.

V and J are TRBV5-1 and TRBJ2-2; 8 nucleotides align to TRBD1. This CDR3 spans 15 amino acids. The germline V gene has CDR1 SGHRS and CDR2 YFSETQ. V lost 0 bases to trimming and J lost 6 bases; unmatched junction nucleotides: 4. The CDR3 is CASSLDRGYSGELFF. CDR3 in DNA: TGCGCCAGCAGCTTGGACAGGGGGTATTCCGGGGAGCTGTTTTTT.

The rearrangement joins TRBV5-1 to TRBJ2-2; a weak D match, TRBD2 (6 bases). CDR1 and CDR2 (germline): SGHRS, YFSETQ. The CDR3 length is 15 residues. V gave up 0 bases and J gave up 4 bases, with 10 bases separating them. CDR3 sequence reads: CASSLVAGGTGELFF. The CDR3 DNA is TGCGCCAGCAGCTTGGTGGCCGGGGGCACCGGGGAGCTGTTTTTT.

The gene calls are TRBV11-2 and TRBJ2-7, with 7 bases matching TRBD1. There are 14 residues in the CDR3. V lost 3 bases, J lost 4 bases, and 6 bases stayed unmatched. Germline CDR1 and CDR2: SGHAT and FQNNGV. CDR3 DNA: TGTGCCAGCAGCTTCCGGGACAGCCTATACGAGCAGTACGTC. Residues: CASSFRDSLYEQYV.

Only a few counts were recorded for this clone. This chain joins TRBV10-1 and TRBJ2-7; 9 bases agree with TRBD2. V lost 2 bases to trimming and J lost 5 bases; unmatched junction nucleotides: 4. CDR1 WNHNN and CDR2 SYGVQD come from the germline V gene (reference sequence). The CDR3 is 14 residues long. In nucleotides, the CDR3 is TGCGCCAGCAGTGAGGGGTTAGCGGGAGACGAGCAGTACTTC. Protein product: CASSEGLAGDEQYF.

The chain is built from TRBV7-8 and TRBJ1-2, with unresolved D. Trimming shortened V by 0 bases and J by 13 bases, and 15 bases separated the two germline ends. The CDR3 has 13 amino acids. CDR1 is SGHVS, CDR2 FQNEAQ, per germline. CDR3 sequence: CASSLARFREFTF. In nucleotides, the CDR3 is TGTGCCAGCAGCTTAGCTCGCTTTAGGGAGTTCACCTTC.

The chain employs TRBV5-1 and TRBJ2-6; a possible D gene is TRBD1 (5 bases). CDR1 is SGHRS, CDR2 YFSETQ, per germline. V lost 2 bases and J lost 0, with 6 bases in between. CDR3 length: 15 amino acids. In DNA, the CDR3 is TGCGCCAGCAGCTTAGGGGTCTCTGGGGCCAACGTCCTGACTTTC. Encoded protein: CASSLGVSGANVLTF.

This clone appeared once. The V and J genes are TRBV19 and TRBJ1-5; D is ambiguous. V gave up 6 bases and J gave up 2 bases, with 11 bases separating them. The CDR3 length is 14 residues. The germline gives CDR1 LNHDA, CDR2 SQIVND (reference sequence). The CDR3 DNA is TGTGCCAGTAGCCGAGTACGGGGCAATCAGCCCCAGCATTTT. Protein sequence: CASSRVRGNQPQHF.

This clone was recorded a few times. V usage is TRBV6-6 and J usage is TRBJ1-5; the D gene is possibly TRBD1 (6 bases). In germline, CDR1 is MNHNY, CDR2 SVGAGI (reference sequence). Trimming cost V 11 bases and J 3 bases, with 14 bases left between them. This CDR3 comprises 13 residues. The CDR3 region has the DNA TGTGCCCACGCAAACAGGGTCAATCAGCCCCAGCATTTT. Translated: CAHANRVNQPQHF.

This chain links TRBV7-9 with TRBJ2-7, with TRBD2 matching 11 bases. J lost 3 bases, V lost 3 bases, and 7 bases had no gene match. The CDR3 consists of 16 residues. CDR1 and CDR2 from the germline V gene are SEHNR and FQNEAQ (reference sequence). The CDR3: CASSLVSGTSGYEQYF. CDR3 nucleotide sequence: TGTGCCAGCAGCTTGGTGTCCGGGACTAGCGGCTACGAGCAGTACTTC.

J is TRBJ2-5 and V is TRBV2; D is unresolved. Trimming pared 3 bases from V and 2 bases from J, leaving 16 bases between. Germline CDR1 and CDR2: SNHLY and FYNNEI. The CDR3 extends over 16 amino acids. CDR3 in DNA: TGTGCCAGCAGTGAGTCAGCAACCAACTGGCAAGAGACCCAGTACTTC. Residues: CASSESATNWQETQYF.

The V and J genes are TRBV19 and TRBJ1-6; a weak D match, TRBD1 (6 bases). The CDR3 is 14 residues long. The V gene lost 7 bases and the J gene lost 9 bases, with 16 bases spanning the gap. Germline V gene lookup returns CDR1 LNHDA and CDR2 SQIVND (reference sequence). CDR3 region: CASTSGTLTSPLHF. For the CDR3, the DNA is TGTGCCAGTACCTCCGGGACACTTACTTCACCCCTCCACTTT.

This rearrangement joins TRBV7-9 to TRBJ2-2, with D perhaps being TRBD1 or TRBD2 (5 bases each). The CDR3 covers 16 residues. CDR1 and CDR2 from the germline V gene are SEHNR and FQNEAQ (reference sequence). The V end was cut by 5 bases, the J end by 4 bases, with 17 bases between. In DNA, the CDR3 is TGTGCCAGCAGCCCCCAAAGCGGCAGGGTCACCGGGGAGCTGTTTTTT. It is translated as CASSPQSGRVTGELFF. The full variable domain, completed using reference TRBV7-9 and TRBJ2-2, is DTGVSQNPRHKITKRGQNVTFRCDPISEHNRLYWYRQTLGQGPEFLTYFQNEAQLEKSRLLSDRFSAERPKGSFSTLEIQRTEQGDSAMYLCASSPQSGRVTGELFFGEGSRLTVL.

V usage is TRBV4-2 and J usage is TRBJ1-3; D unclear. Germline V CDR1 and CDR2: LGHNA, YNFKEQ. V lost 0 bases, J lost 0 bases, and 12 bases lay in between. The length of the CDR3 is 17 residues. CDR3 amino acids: CASSQDLRQHSGNTIYF. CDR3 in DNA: TGTGCCAGCAGCCAAGATTTAAGGCAGCACTCTGGAAACACCATATATTTT.

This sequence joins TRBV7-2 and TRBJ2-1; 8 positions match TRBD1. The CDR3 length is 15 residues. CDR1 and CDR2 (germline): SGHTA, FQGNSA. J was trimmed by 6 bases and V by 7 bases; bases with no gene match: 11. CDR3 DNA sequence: TGTGCCAGCATCAACACCGGGACAGGCGCCAATGAGCAGTTCTTC. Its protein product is CASINTGTGANEQFF.

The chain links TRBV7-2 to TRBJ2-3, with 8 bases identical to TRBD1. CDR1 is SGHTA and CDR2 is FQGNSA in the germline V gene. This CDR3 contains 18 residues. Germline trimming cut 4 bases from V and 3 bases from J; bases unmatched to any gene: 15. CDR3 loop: CASSSPPDRVSGTDTQYF. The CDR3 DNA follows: TGTGCCAGCAGCTCACCTCCGGACAGGGTGAGTGGGACAGATACGCAGTATTTT.

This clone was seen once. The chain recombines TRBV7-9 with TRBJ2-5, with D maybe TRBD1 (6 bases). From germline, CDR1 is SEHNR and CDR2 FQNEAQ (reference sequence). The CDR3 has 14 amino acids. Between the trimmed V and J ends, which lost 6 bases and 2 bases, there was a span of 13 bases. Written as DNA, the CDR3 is TGTGCCAGCAGTTCACAGGGAACACAAGAGACCCAGTACTTC. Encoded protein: CASSSQGTQETQYF.

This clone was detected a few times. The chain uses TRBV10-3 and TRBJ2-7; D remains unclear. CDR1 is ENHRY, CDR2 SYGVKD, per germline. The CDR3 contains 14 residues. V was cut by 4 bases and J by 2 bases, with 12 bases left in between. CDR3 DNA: TGTGCCATCAGTGGAGTACCCAGCGCCTACGAGCAGTACTTC. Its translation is CAISGVPSAYEQYF.

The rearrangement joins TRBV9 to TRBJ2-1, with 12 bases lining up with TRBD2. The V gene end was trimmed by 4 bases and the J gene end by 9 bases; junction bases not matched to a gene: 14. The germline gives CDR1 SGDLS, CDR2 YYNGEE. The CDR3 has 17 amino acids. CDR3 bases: TGTGCCAGCAGCCCCCGACTAGCGGGAGCTAGTCAAAGTGAGCAGTTCTTC. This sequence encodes CASSPRLAGASQSEQFF.

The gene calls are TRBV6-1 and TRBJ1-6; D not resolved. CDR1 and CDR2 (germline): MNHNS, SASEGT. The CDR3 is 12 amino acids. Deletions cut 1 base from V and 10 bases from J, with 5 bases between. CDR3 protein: CASSEGGSPLHF. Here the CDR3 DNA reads TGTGCCAGCAGTGAAGGTGGATCACCCCTCCACTTT.